Below, one T cell receptor (beta chain) is given with its context. Its recognized antigen is unknown. Base qualities were left out, and no much larger clone turns up one base away. These data belong to a study of type 1 regulatory T cells (dated by TCRdb to the early 2020s). Regarding the study in general: The study characterized an in vitro protocol that generated a Tr1-enriched, alloantigen-specific CD4 T cell product named T-allo10. Patients with hematological malignancies who were receiving allogeneic hematopoietic stem cell transplantation were the group in which T-allo10 was being clinically evaluated. Here is what the overall study found, with its caveats: A more restricted TCR repertoire was observed in Tr1 cells than in non-Tr1 cells, and this restriction was interpreted in the study as alloantigen-induced clonal expansion.

The instrument was an Illumina MiSeq. In TCRdb, the public reads were trimmed at Q25 with fastp and aligned with MiXCR, with productive beta chains retained. Rows matching on CDR3 protein sequence are summarized as one entry with the most common DNA and genes. In all, the sample holds about 69,000 distinct CDR3 sequences, and around 21% of those were seen once. The ten largest make up roughly 8.3% of the sample. The TCR comes from a human donor in good health. The material sequenced was cultured type 1 regulatory T (Tr1) cells, either the whole culture or a sorted fraction (not recorded which). Per the publication, the cell subset or site label means: type 1 regulatory T cells sorted from the T-allo10 product.

The encoded CDR3 is CASSPRLGSHNEQFF. The base sequence is TGTGCCAGCAGCCCCCGACTAGGTTCCCACAATGAGCAGTTCTTC. The receptor chain draws on TRBV7-3 and TRBJ2-1; tentative D gene TRBD2, with 6 bases matching. V drops 5 bases and J drops 5 bases, leaving 16 bases in between. CDR1 and CDR2 were assigned from the germline V gene as SGHTA and FQGTGA. From cysteine to phenylalanine, the CDR3 is 15 amino acids long. Solely the CDR3 DNA is kept, with 45 bases framed from the first base.